Listed below are T cell receptor beta chains from one sample, sequenced in a study of blood T cells in healthy people across ages. In TCRdb, the 5' RACE reads were re-called with MiXCR into one record per CDR3 protein. The table shows 1.5 million to 2 million distinct CDR3 sequences, with approximately 50% occurring only once. Sample: blood. These receptor sequences come from a middle-aged woman in good health. Each CDR3 is given with its conserved first and last residue. The D gene is left open where the match is weak. Part of the rows lack a size; the others show once, few, many or a class for expanded clones.

v_gene	len	d_gene	j_gene	abundance	CDR3aa	CDR3nt
TRBV27	15	.	TRBJ1-4	.	CASSFNGRRNEKLFF	TGTGCCAGCAGTTTTAACGGCCGCCGTAATGAAAAACTGTTTTTT
TRBV4-3	14	.	TRBJ1-2	.	CASSQDSGLEGYTF	TGCGCCAGCAGCCAGGATTCGGGGCTTGAGGGCTACACCTTC
TRBV6-5	13	TRBD1	TRBJ2-7	.	CASIDRTGGEQYF	TGTGCCAGCATTGACCGGACAGGGGGCGAGCAGTACTTC
TRBV6-5	14	.	TRBJ2-3	.	CASSKGPAANTQYF	TGTGCCAGCAGCAAGGGACCAGCAGCGAATACGCAGTATTTT
TRBV9	15	.	TRBJ1-6	.	CASSALAVGDSPLHF	TGTGCCAGCAGCGCCCTCGCGGTAGGGGATTCACCCCTCCACTTT
TRBV28	14	.	TRBJ2-7	.	CASSFSSPDYEQYF	TGTGCCAGCAGTTTCTCCAGCCCGGACTACGAGCAGTACTTC
TRBV29-1	14	TRBD1	TRBJ2-1	many	CSVTVWGQSNEQFF	TGCAGCGTTACAGTGTGGGGACAGTCCAATGAGCAGTTCTTC
TRBV20-1	16	.	TRBJ1-2	few	CSARVLGSRGNYGYTF	TGCAGTGCTAGAGTATTGGGAAGTCGGGGTAACTATGGCTACACCTTC
TRBV7-9	14	TRBD1	TRBJ2-5	few	CASSPVRGLETQYF	TGTGCCAGCAGCCCCGTCAGGGGGCTGGAGACCCAGTACTTC
TRBV5-1	14	TRBD1	TRBJ1-6	few	CASSLQGVNSPLHF	TGTGCCAGCAGTTTACAGGGGGTAAATTCACCCCTCCACTTT
TRBV4-3	15	.	TRBJ2-7	.	CASSQDLGWVDEQYF	TGCGCCAGCAGCCAAGATCTCGGGTGGGTAGACGAGCAGTACTTC
TRBV6-5	16	TRBD2	TRBJ2-1	.	CASSYLLAGGLGEQFF	TGTGCCAGCAGTTACTTGCTAGCGGGGGGGCTTGGGGAGCAGTTCTTC
TRBV7-8	14	.	TRBJ2-3	.	CASSPSRAEDTQYF	TGTGCCAGCAGCCCCAGCAGGGCGGAAGATACGCAGTATTTT
TRBV7-2	19	TRBD2	TRBJ2-1	few	CASSLESSGGLGYYNEQFF	TGTGCCAGCAGCTTAGAGTCTAGCGGGGGGCTAGGCTACTACAATGAGCAGTTCTTC
TRBV7-6	16	.	TRBJ2-1	.	CASSLGTQKLGNEQFF	TGTGCCAGCAGCTTAGGGACACAAAAACTGGGGAATGAGCAGTTCTTC
TRBV28	13	.	TRBJ2-5	.	CASFGRRGETQYF	TGTGCCAGCTTTGGACGGCGGGGAGAGACCCAGTACTTC